This TCR beta chain comes out of a study of T cell responses to AZD1222 COVID-19 vaccine. The study, taken as a whole, reports: The repertoires were collected only after the peak T cell response. Recipients of two AZD1222 doses showed rising Spike-specific TCR breadth and depth. Donors were mostly white British, more females; clonal diversity possibly underestimated.

The protocol was immunoSEQ multiplex PCR, while the TCRdb copy is restricted to in-frame clones and leaves out a portion. Among 45,000 or so clones listed, about 90% were seen once. The germline V gene has CDR1 MNHNS and CDR2 SASEGT. The CDR3 is 14 amino acids. The J segment lost 2 bases and the V segment lost 3 bases, leaving 3 bases of the junction unmatched. Note on this clone: Its matching antigen is unknown.

The source was peripheral blood, collected 28 days after the second AZD1222 dose. The genes are TRBV6-1 and TRBJ2-5, with 7 positions matching TRBD2. The clonotype was recovered from an adult who received the AZD1222 COVID-19 vaccine. The CDR3 nucleotides read TGTGCCAGCAGTGACCCGGGACTACAAGAGACCCAGTACTTC. Translation gives CASSDPGLQETQYF.